This T cell receptor (beta chain) derives from a study of OX40 agonist ivuxolimab in advanced cancers. About the study: Ivuxolimab doses were 0.01, 0.1, 0.3, 1.5, 3 or 10 mg/kg every 2 weeks.

The data were produced by immunoSEQ multiplex PCR, yet TCRdb's version contains in-frame clones alone and is incomplete. The data hold about 72,000 clones, with roughly nine tenths observed a single time. In this sample, this clone turned up a few times. At one of its ends the junction is not consistent with the germline gene, which may arise from a read error. The germline V gene has CDR1 KGHSH and CDR2 LQKENI. This CDR3 has 13 amino acids. The TCR was taken from an adult with an advanced solid tumor such as melanoma, head and neck, liver or kidney cancer. The rearrangement uses TRBV18 and TRBJ1-2; 10 bases line up with TRBD1. The source was CD4+ or CD8+ T cells sorted from blood, collected in a trial of the OX40 agonist ivuxolimab. In DNA form, the CDR3 reads TGTGCCAGCTCACCTCCGGGACAGGGGCCGCCTTCCTTC. Translated, it gives CASSPPGQGPPSF.